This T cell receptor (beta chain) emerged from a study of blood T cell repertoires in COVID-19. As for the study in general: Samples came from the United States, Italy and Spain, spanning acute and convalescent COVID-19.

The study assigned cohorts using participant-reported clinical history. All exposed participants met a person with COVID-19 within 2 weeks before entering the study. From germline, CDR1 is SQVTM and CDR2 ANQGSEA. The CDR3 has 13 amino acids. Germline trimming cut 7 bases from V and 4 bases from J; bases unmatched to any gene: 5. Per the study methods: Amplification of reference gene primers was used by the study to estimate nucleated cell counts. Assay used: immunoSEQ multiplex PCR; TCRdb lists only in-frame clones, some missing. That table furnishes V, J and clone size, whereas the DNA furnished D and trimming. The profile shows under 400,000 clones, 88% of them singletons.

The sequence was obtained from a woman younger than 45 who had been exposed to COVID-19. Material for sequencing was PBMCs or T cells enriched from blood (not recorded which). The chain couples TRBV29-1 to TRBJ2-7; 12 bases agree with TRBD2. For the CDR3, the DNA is TGCAGCGCGCACGGGACTAGCGGGTACGAGCAGTACTTC. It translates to CSAHGTSGYEQYF.